This T cell receptor (beta chain) was sequenced in a study of CD8 T cells in Susac syndrome. In blood CD8+ and CD4+ T cells, TCR beta underwent sequencing. The multiple sclerosis control cohort comprised treatment-naive individuals presenting with stable or active relapsing-remitting disease. Reverse transcription of about 0.45 to 1 ug RNA used random hexamers. Coverage of TCR beta CDR3 amplification by immunoSEQ multiplex PCR extended to 54 Vbeta and 13 Jbeta. From the immunoSEQ multiplex PCR reads, TCRdb called clonotypes with MiXCR, one entry per CDR3 protein. The sample yields about 150,000 distinct CDR3 sequences, about 95% seen once. In germline, CDR1 is SEHNR, CDR2 FQNEAQ (reference sequence). J lost 1 base, V lost 4 bases, and 7 bases had no gene match. CDR3 length equals 15 residues.

The sequence was collected from a human donor with multiple sclerosis. Sequencing was carried out using CD8+ T cells from PBMCs. The chain has TRBV7-9 and TRBJ2-7; 7 bases are shared with TRBD1. CDR3 in amino acids: CASSSGQLYSYEQYF. The CDR3 nucleotides are TGTGCCAGCAGCTCGGGACAGCTATATTCCTACGAGCAGTACTTC.